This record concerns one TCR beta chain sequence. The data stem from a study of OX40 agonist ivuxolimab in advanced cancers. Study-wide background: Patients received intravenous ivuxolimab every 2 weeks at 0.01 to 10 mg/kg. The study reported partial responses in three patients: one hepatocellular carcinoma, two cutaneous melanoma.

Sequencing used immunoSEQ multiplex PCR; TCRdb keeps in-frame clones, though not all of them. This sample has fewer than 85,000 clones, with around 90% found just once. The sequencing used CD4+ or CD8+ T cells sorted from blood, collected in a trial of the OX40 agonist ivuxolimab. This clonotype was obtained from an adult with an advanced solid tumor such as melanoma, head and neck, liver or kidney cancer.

The CDR3 protein is CASSQEQQHYNEQFF. The CDR3 nucleotides read TGCGCCAGCAGCCAAGAACAGCAACACTACAATGAGCAGTTCTTC. The chain couples TRBV4-3 to TRBJ2-1; D not certain. Per germline, CDR1 LGHNA and CDR2 YSLEER. Trimming pared 0 bases from V and 3 bases from J, leaving 9 bases between. This CDR3 has 15 residues.